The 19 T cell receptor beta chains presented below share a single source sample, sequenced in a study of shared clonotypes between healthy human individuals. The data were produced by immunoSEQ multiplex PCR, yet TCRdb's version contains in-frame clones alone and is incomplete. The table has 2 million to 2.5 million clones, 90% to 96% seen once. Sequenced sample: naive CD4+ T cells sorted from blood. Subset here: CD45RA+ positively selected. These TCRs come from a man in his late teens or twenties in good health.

CDR3 DNA: TGCGCCAGCAGCTTGGCGGACAAGGATTACGAGCAGTACTTC. Translating it yields CASSLADKDYEQYF. The chain employs TRBV5-1 and TRBJ2-7, with TRBD1 as a possible D gene (5 bases). The V gene lost 0 bases and the J gene lost 4 bases, with 11 bases spanning the gap. The CDR3 length is 14 residues. Germline V gene lookup returns CDR1 SGHRS and CDR2 YFSETQ. The whole variable domain, filled in from reference TRBV5-1 and TRBJ2-7, reads KAGVTQTPRYLIKTRGQQVTLSCSPISGHRSVSWYQQTPGQGLQFLFEYFSETQRNKGNFPGRFSGRQFSNSRSEMNVSTLELGDSALYLCASSLADKDYEQYFGPGTRLTVT.

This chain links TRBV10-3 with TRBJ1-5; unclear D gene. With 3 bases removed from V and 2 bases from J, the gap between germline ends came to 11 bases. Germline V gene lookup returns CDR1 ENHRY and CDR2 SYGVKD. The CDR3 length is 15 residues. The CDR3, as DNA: TGTGCCATCAGTGAAGCCGAGGCAGGCAATCAGCCCCAGCATTTT. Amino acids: CAISEAEAGNQPQHF.

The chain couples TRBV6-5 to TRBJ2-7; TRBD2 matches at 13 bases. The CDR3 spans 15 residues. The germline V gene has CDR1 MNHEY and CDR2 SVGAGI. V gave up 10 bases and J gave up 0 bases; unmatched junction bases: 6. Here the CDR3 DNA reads TGTGCCACCCGGGGACTAGCGGGAAGCTCCTACGAGCAGTACTTC. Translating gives CATRGLAGSSYEQYF.

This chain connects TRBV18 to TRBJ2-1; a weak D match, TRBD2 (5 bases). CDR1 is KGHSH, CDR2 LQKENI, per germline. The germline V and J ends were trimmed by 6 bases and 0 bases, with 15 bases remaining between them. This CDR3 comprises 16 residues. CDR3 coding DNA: TGTGCCAGCTCGTCCACACGGACTCGCTCCTACAATGAGCAGTTCTTC. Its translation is CASSSTRTRSYNEQFF. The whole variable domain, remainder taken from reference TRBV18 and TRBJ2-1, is NAGVMQNPRHLVRRRGQEARLRCSPMKGHSHVYWYRQLPEEGLKFMVYLQKENIIDESGMPKERFSAEFPKEGPSILRIQQVVRGDSAAYFCASSSTRTRSYNEQFFGPGTRLTVL.

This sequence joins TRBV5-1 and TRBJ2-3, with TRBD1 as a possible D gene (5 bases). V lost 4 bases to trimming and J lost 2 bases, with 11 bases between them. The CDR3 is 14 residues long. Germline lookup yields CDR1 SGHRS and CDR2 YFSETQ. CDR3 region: CASSEQGVTDTQYF. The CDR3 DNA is TGCGCCAGCAGCGAGCAGGGTGTCACAGATACGCAGTATTTT.

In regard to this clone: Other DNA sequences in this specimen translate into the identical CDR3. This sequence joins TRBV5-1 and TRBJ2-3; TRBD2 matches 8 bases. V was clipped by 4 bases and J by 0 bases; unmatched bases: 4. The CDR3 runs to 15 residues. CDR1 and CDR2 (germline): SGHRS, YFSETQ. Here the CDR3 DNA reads TGCGCCAGCAGCCTTAGCGGGGCTAGCACAGATACGCAGTATTTT. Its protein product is CASSLSGASTDTQYF.

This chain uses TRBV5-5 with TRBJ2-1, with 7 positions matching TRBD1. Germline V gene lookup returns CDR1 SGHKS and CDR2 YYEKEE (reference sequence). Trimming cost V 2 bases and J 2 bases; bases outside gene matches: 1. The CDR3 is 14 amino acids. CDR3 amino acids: CASSFGTAYNEQFF. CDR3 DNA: TGTGCCAGCAGCTTCGGGACAGCCTACAATGAGCAGTTCTTC.

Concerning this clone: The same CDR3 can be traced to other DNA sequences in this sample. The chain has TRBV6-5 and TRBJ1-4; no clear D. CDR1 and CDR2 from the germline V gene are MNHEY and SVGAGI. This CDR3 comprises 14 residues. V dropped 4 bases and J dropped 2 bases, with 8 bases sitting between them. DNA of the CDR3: TGTGCCAGCAGTTCGACCGCTACTAATGAAAAACTGTTTTTT. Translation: CASSSTATNEKLFF.

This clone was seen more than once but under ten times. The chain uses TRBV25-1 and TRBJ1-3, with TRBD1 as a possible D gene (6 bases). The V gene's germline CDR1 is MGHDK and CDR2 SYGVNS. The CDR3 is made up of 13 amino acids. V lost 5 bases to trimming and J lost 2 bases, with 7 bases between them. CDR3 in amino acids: CASSQGTGNTIYF. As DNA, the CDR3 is TGTGCCAGCAGTCAGGGGACTGGAAACACCATATATTTT.

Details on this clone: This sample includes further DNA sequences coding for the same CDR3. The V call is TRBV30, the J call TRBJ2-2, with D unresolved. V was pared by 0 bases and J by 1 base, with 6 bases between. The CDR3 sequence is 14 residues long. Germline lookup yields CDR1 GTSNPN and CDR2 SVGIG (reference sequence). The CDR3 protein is CAWSVLQNTGELFF. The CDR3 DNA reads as TGTGCCTGGAGTGTATTACAGAACACCGGGGAGCTGTTTTTT.

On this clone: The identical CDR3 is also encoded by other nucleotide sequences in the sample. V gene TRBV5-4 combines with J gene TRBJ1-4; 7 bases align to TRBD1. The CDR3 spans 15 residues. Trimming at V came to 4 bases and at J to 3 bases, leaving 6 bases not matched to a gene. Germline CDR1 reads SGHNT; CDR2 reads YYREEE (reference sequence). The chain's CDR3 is CASSRTGTANEKLFF. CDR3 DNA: TGTGCCAGCAGCCGCACCGGGACAGCTAATGAAAAACTGTTTTTT.

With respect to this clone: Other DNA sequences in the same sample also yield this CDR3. The CDR3 coding sequence is TGTGCCAGTAGTATGGGACTAGCGGGGACCTACGAGCAGTACTTC. This encodes CASSMGLAGTYEQYF. The rearrangement uses TRBV19 and TRBJ2-7; TRBD2 matches 13 bases. The CDR3 is 15 residues long. Losses at the gene ends were 3 bases for V and 2 bases for J; bases not matched to a gene: 1. The germline V gene encodes CDR1 LNHDA and CDR2 SQIVND (reference sequence). Together with reference TRBV19 and TRBJ2-7, the CDR3 gives the full variable domain: DGGITQSPKYLFRKEGQNVTLSCEQNLNHDAMYWYRQDPGQGLRLIYYSQIVNDFQKGDIAEGYSVSREKKESFPLTVTSAQKNPTAFYLCASSMGLAGTYEQYFGPGTRLTVT.

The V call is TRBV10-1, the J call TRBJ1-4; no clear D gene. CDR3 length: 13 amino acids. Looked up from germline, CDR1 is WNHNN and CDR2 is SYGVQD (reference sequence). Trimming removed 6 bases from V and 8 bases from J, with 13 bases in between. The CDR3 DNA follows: TGCGCCAGCAGCTCCTCTTGGAGGGAAAAACTGTTTTTT. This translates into CASSSSWREKLFF.

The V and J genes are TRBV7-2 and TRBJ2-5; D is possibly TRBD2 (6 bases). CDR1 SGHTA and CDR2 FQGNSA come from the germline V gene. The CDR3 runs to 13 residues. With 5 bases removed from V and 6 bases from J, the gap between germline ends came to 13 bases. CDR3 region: CASSQAGTQTQYF. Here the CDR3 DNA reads TGTGCCAGCAGCCAGGCGGGGACGCAGACCCAGTACTTC.

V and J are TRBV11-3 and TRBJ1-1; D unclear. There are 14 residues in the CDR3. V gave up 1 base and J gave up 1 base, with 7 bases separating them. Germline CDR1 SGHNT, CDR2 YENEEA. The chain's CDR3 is CASSLGVSNTEAFF. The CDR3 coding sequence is TGTGCCAGCAGCTTAGGTGTTTCGAACACTGAAGCTTTCTTT.

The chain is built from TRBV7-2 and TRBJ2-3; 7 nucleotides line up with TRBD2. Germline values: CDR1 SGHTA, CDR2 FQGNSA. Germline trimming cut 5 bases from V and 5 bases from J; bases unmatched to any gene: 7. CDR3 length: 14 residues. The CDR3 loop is CASSLQRGLDTQYF. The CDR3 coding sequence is TGTGCCAGCAGCCTCCAGCGGGGCCTAGATACGCAGTATTTT.

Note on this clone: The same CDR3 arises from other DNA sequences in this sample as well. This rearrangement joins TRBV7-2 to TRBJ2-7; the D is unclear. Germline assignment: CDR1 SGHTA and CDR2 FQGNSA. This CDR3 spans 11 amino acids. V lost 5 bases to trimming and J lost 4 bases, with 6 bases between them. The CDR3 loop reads CASSPSYEQYF. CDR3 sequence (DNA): TGTGCCAGCAGCCCTTCTTACGAGCAGTACTTC. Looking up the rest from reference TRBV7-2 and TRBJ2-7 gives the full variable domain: GAGVSQSPSNKVTEKGKDVELRCDPISGHTALYWYRQSLGQGLEFLIYFQGNSAPDKSGLPSDRFSAERTGGSVSTLTIQRTQQEDSAVYLCASSPSYEQYFGPGTRLTVT.

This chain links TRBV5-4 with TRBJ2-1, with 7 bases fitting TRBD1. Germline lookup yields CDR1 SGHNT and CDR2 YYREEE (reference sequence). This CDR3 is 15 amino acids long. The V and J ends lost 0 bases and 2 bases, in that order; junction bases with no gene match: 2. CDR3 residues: CASSLGQGAYNEQFF. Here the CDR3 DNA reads TGTGCCAGCAGCTTGGGGCAGGGGGCCTACAATGAGCAGTTCTTC. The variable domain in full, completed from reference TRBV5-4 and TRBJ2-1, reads ETGVTQSPTHLIKTRGQQVTLRCSSQSGHNTVSWYQQALGQGPQFIFQYYREEENGRGNFPPRFSGLQFPNYSSELNVNALELDDSALYLCASSLGQGAYNEQFFGPGTRLTVL.

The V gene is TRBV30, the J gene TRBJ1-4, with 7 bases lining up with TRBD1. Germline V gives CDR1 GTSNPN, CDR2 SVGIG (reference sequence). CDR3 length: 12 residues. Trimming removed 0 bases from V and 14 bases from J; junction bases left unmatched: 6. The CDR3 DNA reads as TGTGCCTGGAGTGTACTACGGGACAGCCTGTTTTTT. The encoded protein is CAWSVLRDSLFF.